The 14 T cell receptor beta chains listed next were all sequenced from one sample in a study of T cell repertoires in cytomegalovirus infection. TCRdb redid the calling of the reads with MiXCR, one entry per CDR3 protein. The sample records fewer than 550,000 distinct CDR3 sequences, about 33% being singletons. Sequences were obtained from PBMCs. The source of these receptors is a human donor in good health (CMV status not recorded). Some clones in this sample may be carry-over from other donors' samples.

V is TRBV3-1 and J is TRBJ1-1; 9 bases are a match to TRBD1. Germline V lookup: CDR1 LGHDT, CDR2 YNNKEL (reference sequence). With 3 bases clipped from V and 1 base from J, the junction kept 6 bases outside the gene matches. This CDR3 spans 16 amino acids. CDR3 DNA sequence: TGTGCCAGCAGCCAGCCTGGGACAGGGAGGAACACTGAAGCTTTCTTT. Residues: CASSQPGTGRNTEAFF.

This clonotype was counted only a few times. V and J are TRBV4-2 and TRBJ1-5, with D unclear. Trimming removed 0 bases from V and 4 bases from J, with 10 bases in between. Germline values: CDR1 LGHNA, CDR2 YNFKEQ. There are 15 residues in the CDR3. CDR3 nucleotide sequence: TGTGCCAGCAGCCAAGAGATGGGAAGAAATCAGCCCCAGCATTTT. This codes for CASSQEMGRNQPQHF.

This rearrangement joins TRBV6-2 or TRBV6-3 to TRBJ2-7; D not resolved. The CDR3 extends over 13 amino acids. The germline CDR1 and CDR2 sequences are MNHEY and SVGEGT. CDR3 region: CSRIPFTPYEQYF. The CDR3 nucleotides read TGTTCCCGCATACCCTTTACCCCCTACGAGCAGTACTTC.

This clonotype was counted ten times or more. V gene TRBV7-6 combines with J gene TRBJ2-7, with 14 positions matching TRBD2. Germline V CDR1 and CDR2: SGHVS, FNYEAQ. Germline trimming cut 3 bases from V and 6 bases from J; bases unmatched to any gene: 13. The CDR3 contains 18 residues. CDR3 sequence reads: CASSLTGTSGGRASEQYF. The DNA for the CDR3 is TGTGCCAGCAGCTTGACCGGGACTAGCGGGGGCAGGGCCTCCGAGCAGTACTTC.

The chain is built from TRBV27 and TRBJ2-1; no definite D call. Trimming left V 6 bases short and J 7 bases short, with 13 bases between. Per the germline V gene, CDR1 is MNHEY and CDR2 is SMNVEV (reference sequence). CDR3 length equals 13 residues. CDR3 protein: CASRRRLENEQFF. DNA for the CDR3: TGTGCCAGCAGGCGCAGGTTAGAGAATGAGCAGTTCTTC.

A remark on this clonotype: The junction differs from germline at one of its ends, possibly a read error. The chain is built from TRBV5-1 and TRBJ1-5; tentatively, D is TRBD1 (6 bases). The CDR3 length is 15 residues. Germline CDR1 and CDR2: SGHRS and YFSETQ. The CDR3 DNA reads as TGCGCCCGCAGCCGCGAGGGGGGGGGCAATCAGCCCCAGCATTTT. Translating gives CARSREGGGNQPQHF.

The chain uses TRBV15 and TRBJ2-5; 10 bases line up with TRBD2. This CDR3 comprises 18 residues. Losses at the gene ends were 0 bases for V and 5 bases for J; bases not matched to a gene: 12. CDR1 and CDR2 from the germline V gene are LNHNV and YYDKDF (reference sequence). CDR3 coding DNA: TGTGCCACCAGCAGAGATGTATCCGAGGGTAGCGGGGGGGAGACCCAGTACTTC. Encoded protein: CATSRDVSEGSGGETQYF.

This clonotype was recorded a few times. The chain uses TRBV11-2 and TRBJ2-3; D is perhaps TRBD1 or TRBD2 (5 bases each). Germline CDR1 reads SGHAT; CDR2 reads FQNNGV. The CDR3 is 15 residues long. V lost 5 bases and J lost 5, with 17 bases in between. CDR3 sequence: CASSPMGDPGDTQYF. In DNA form, the CDR3 reads TGTGCCAGCAGCCCCATGGGGGACCCCGGAGATACGCAGTATTTT.

The V and J genes are TRBV4-1 and TRBJ1-6; TRBD1 matches at 9 bases. The germline gives CDR1 MGHRA, CDR2 YSYEKL. The CDR3 length is 17 residues. J gave up 10 bases and V 0 bases, and 10 bases lay outside the gene matches. The DNA of the CDR3 is TGCGCCAGCAGCCAAGAAATCCTTAACAGGGGGCTGTCACCCCTCCACTTT. This gives the protein CASSQEILNRGLSPLHF.

In this sample, this clonotype turned up a few times. J is TRBJ2-4 and V is TRBV4-3; possibly TRBD2 for D (7 bases). The CDR3 runs to 18 residues. The V gene lost 1 base and the J gene lost 4 bases, with 20 bases spanning the gap. Germline CDR1 LGHNA, CDR2 YSLEER. The CDR3, as DNA: TGCGCCAGCAGCCAAGGGGGGGGGCCCCAGGCGAGGAAAAACATTCAGTACTTC. Protein: CASSQGGGPQARKNIQYF.

The rearrangement uses TRBV6-5 and TRBJ2-7, with D possibly TRBD1 on 6 matching bases. This CDR3 region has 15 residues. The ends were cut back, 0 bases at V and 6 bases at J, with 15 bases in the middle. Looked up from germline, CDR1 is MNHEY and CDR2 is SVGAGI. The CDR3 here is CASSYSKGHLSEQYF. The CDR3 nucleotides are TGTGCCAGCAGTTACTCGAAGGGACACTTGAGCGAGCAGTACTTC.

Worth noting for this clonotype: Compared with germline, one end of the junction differs, possibly owing to a read error. The chain links TRBV7-3 to TRBJ1-4; 10 bases fit TRBD1. This CDR3 comprises 17 residues. Germline V CDR1 and CDR2: SGHTA, FQGTGA. CDR3 protein: CASSFRDRGMNLENLFF. The DNA of the CDR3 is TGTGCCAGCAGCTTCCGGGACAGGGGAATGAACCTGGAAAACCTGTTTTTT.

This clonotype was counted a single time. One end of the junction varies from germline; a read error may be responsible. The rearrangement joins TRBV6-2 or TRBV6-3 to TRBJ2-1; TRBD2 might be the D (7 bases). Germline loops: CDR1 MNHEY, CDR2 SVGEGT. This CDR3 spans 15 amino acids. This chain's CDR3 is CDSSYGEGAYNEQFF. The CDR3 coding sequence is TGTGACAGCAGTTATGGGGAGGGGGCCTACAATGAGCAGTTCTTC.

Only a few counts were recorded for this clonotype. The V call is TRBV5-1, the J call TRBJ2-2, with TRBD1 identical over 10 bases. J gave up 4 bases and V 7 bases, and 4 bases lay outside the gene matches. Germline V CDR1 and CDR2: SGHRS, YFSETQ. The CDR3 runs to 14 residues. The CDR3 sequence is CASRQGASTGELFF. The DNA of the CDR3 is TGCGCCAGCCGACAGGGGGCGAGCACCGGGGAGCTGTTTTTT. The full variable domain, its missing parts supplied by reference TRBV5-1 and TRBJ2-2, is KAGVTQTPRYLIKTRGQQVTLSCSPISGHRSVSWYQQTPGQGLQFLFEYFSETQRNKGNFPGRFSGRQFSNSRSEMNVSTLELGDSALYLCASRQGASTGELFFGEGSRLTVL.